These T cell receptor beta chains were read from a single sample in a study of blood T cell repertoires in COVID-19. Sequenced by immunoSEQ multiplex PCR; TCRdb stores in-frame clones only, minus some. The sample includes about 360,000 clones, approximately 80% of them seen just once. Source material: peripheral blood. The receptors shown here come from a human donor with acute or convalescent COVID-19. The donor label of this sample is uncertain. Both conserved end residues are part of each CDR3. A D gene is named only where the DNA matches it firmly. Clone size appears in some rows only: once, few, many, or a class for an expanded clone.

NA	TRBV6-5	NA	TRBJ1-1	CASSYGAEAFF	TGTGCCAGCAGTTACGGAGCTGAAGCTTTCTTT
TRBD2	TRBV19	once	TRBJ2-2	CASSVSGRVTGELFF	TGTGCCAGTAGCGTAAGCGGGAGGGTCACCGGGGAGCTGTTTTTT
TRBD2	TRBV19	NA	TRBJ2-5	CATPTSGINVKETQYF	TGTGCCACCCCGACTAGCGGGATAAACGTTAAAGAGACCCAGTACTTC
NA	TRBV5-1	NA	TRBJ2-7	CASSLLAANTYEQYF	TGCGCCAGCAGCTTGTTAGCGGCAAACACCTACGAGCAGTACTTC
NA	TRBV30	NA	TRBJ1-6	CAWSLVWQGDGSPLHF	TGTGCCTGGAGTCTGGTTTGGCAGGGCGACGGTTCACCCCTCCACTTT
NA	TRBV28	NA	TRBJ1-2	CASSSRGGRRGYTF	TGTGCCAGCAGTAGTCGCGGGGGCCGGCGGGGCTACACCTTC
TRBD2	TRBV18	NA	TRBJ2-1	CASCKKLAGGYNEQFF	TGTGCCAGCTGTAAGAAACTAGCGGGAGGGTACAATGAGCAGTTCTTC
NA	TRBV18	NA	TRBJ1-5	CASSTGTSQPQHF	TGTGCCAGCTCTACAGGGACGAGTCAGCCCCAGCATTTT
NA	TRBV7-6	NA	TRBJ2-3	CASSPVLGGARSADTQYF	TGTGCCAGCAGCCCCGTTCTTGGGGGGGCTCGCTCGGCGGATACGCAGTATTTT
TRBD1	TRBV30	NA	TRBJ1-5	CAWGTGDHQPQHF	TGTGCCTGGGGGACAGGGGACCATCAGCCCCAGCATTTT
NA	TRBV5-5	few	TRBJ1-6	CASSPSSGYNSPLHF	TGTGCCAGCAGCCCGTCCTCGGGTTACAATTCACCCCTCCACTTT
NA	TRBV15	NA	TRBJ1-5	CATSRDPSGNQPQHF	TGTGCCACCAGCAGAGACCCATCGGGCAATCAGCCCCAGCATTTT
TRBD1	TRBV19	once	TRBJ2-1	CASSPQGDEQFF	TGTGCCAGTAGCCCTCAGGGGGACGAGCAGTTCTTC
NA	TRBV5-1	NA	TRBJ2-6	CASSLVSAGANVLTF	TGCGCCAGCAGCTTGGTTTCTGCTGGGGCCAACGTCCTGACTTTC
NA	TRBV6-5	NA	TRBJ1-5	CASRAQANQPQHF	TGTGCCAGCAGAGCACAGGCCAATCAGCCCCAGCATTTT
TRBD1	TRBV5-1	NA	TRBJ1-2	CASSYGQGVSGKGYTF	TGCGCCAGCAGCTATGGACAGGGGGTTTCGGGTAAAGGCTACACCTTC
NA	TRBV18	NA	TRBJ2-7	CASSPSQSSSYEQYF	TGTGCCAGCTCACCAAGTCAGTCCTCCTCCTACGAGCAGTACTTC
NA	TRBV19	few	TRBJ2-7	CASSISAGRVYEQYF	TGTGCCAGTAGTATATCGGCGGGGAGAGTCTACGAGCAGTACTTC
NA	TRBV5-1	NA	TRBJ2-3	CASSLSGGRVKDTQYF	TGCGCCAGCAGCTTGTCTGGGGGCAGGGTGAAAGATACGCAGTATTTT
TRBD1	TRBV28	NA	TRBJ2-7	CALGKSGQIYEQYF	TGTGCCCTTGGGAAGTCGGGACAGATCTACGAGCAGTACTTC
TRBD1	TRBV5-4	NA	TRBJ2-1	CASSTGTGEQFF	TGTGCCAGCAGCACCGGGACAGGGGAGCAGTTCTTC
TRBD1	TRBV2	NA	TRBJ2-7	CASKPGLDRPAYEQYF	TGTGCCAGTAAGCCTGGTCTGGACAGGCCCGCCTACGAGCAGTACTTC
NA	TRBV2	NA	TRBJ1-1	CASSYRSGTEAFF	TGTGCCAGCAGTTACAGGTCGGGCACTGAAGCTTTCTTT
NA	TRBV20-1	NA	TRBJ2-4	CSASRLSGSIGTKNIQYF	TGCAGTGCTAGTAGATTAAGCGGGTCGATCGGGACCAAAAACATTCAGTACTTC
NA	TRBV19	NA	TRBJ1-4	CASSIVLNNEKLFF	TGTGCCAGTAGTATAGTACTCAATAATGAAAAACTGTTTTTT
TRBD1	TRBV18	NA	TRBJ1-1	CASSPQGQTNTEAFF	TGTGCCAGCTCACCACAGGGACAGACGAACACTGAAGCTTTCTTT
NA	TRBV6-5	NA	TRBJ1-6	CASSPEGGSPLHF	TGTGCCAGCAGCCCCGAGGGTGGCTCACCCCTCCACTTT
TRBD1	TRBV15	once	TRBJ1-1	CATSRSGQRNTEAFF	TGTGCCACCAGCAGATCGGGACAGCGGAACACTGAAGCTTTCTTT
NA	TRBV7-2	NA	TRBJ1-2	CASSTQVQGPGYTF	TGTGCCAGCAGCACCCAGGTTCAGGGTCCAGGCTACACCTTC
TRBD1	TRBV19	NA	TRBJ1-2	CASSSGTGGAYGYTF	TGTGCCAGTAGTTCGGGGACAGGGGGCGCCTATGGCTACACCTTC
TRBD2	TRBV5-4	NA	TRBJ2-1	CASSFYRTSGTGRDEQFF	TGTGCCAGCAGCTTTTATCGGACTAGCGGCACGGGACGCGATGAGCAGTTCTTC
TRBD1	TRBV3-1/TRBV3-2	NA	TRBJ1-1	CASSQMTTGANTEAFF	TGTGCCAGCAGCCAAATGACCACAGGGGCGAACACTGAAGCTTTCTTT
TRBD1	TRBV13	NA	TRBJ1-3	CASSHGPGQGTPTAGNTIYF	TGTGCCAGCAGCCACGGACCGGGACAGGGAACTCCCACGGCTGGAAACACCATATATTTT
NA	TRBV19	NA	TRBJ2-7	CASRRSGSYEQYF	TGTGCCAGTAGGCGGTCGGGATCCTACGAGCAGTACTTC
NA	TRBV6-5	once	TRBJ1-2	CASSYSKSYGYTF	TGTGCCAGCAGTTACTCGAAGAGCTATGGCTACACCTTC
NA	TRBV30	NA	TRBJ1-4	CAWRGEFEKLFF	TGTGCCTGGAGGGGAGAGTTTGAAAAACTGTTTTTT
TRBD1	TRBV5-1	NA	TRBJ1-4	CASSPRQGAINEKLFF	TGCGCCAGCAGCCCGCGACAGGGGGCCATTAATGAAAAACTGTTTTTT
TRBD2	TRBV6-5	NA	TRBJ2-7	CASSYRTTSGLYEQYF	TGTGCCAGCAGTTACCGAACTACTAGCGGTCTATACGAGCAGTACTTC
TRBD2	TRBV7-8	once	TRBJ2-3	CASSKDRGRVYF	TGTGCCAGCAGCAAGGATCGGGGGAGGGTGTATTTT
TRBD2	TRBV5-1	NA	TRBJ2-3	CASSVGLAGTRTDTQYF	TGCGCCAGCAGCGTTGGACTAGCGGGGACCCGCACAGATACGCAGTATTTT
NA	TRBV27	NA	TRBJ1-5	CASSFLGGSNQPQHF	TGTGCCAGCAGTTTCTTGGGGGGTAGCAATCAGCCCCAGCATTTT